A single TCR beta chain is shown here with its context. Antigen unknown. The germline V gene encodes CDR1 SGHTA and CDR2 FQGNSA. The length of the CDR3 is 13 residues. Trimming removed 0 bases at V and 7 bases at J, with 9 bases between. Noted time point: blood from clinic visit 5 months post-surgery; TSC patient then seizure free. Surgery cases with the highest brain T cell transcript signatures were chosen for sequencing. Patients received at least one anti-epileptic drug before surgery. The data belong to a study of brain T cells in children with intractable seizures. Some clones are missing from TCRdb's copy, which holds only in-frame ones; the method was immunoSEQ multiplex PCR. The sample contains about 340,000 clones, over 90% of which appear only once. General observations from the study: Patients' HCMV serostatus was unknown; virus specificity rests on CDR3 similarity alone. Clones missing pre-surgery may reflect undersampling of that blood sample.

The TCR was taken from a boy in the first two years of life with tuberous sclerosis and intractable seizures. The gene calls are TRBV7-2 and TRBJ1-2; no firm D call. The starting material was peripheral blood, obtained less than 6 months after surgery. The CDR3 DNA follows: TGTGCCAGCAGCTTAGCCAGAGGCTTTGGCTACACCTTC. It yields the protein CASSLARGFGYTF.